This is a list of T cell receptor beta chains from one sample in a study of blood T cell repertoires in COVID-19. The repertoire was sequenced with immunoSEQ multiplex PCR; TCRdb's copy has only in-frame clones and lacks some. The data contain about 57,000 clones, less than 80% of them singletons. The sample taken for sequencing was peripheral blood. Every receptor here comes from a human donor in a cohort sampled during active COVID-19. CDR3s include the opening cysteine and the closing phenylalanine or tryptophan. D genes are given only for firm matches. Part of the rows lack a size; the others show once, few, many or a class for expanded clones.

abundance	d_gene	v_gene	j_gene	CDR3nt	CDR3aa
NA	NA	TRBV7-6	TRBJ2-3	TGTGCCAGCAGCTCGCGAGGAGATACGCAGTATTTT	CASSSRGDTQYF
NA	NA	TRBV7-8	TRBJ2-7	TGTGCCAGCAGCCGGCCGGCGTACAGCTTAACCTACGAGCAGTACTTC	CASSRPAYSLTYEQYF
NA	NA	TRBV11-3	TRBJ2-1	TGTGCCAGCAGCCCTTTCCGACCGGATGGTACGGGCTACAATGAGCAGTTCTTC	CASSPFRPDGTGYNEQFF
NA	NA	TRBV2	TRBJ1-4	TGTGCCAGCAGTGACCCCCTCCTACGGGAAAAACTGTTTTTT	CASSDPLLREKLFF
once	TRBD2	TRBV5-1	TRBJ2-1	TGCGCCAGCAGCAGAGGGACTAGCGGGAGTGGCTACAATGAGCAGTTCTTC	CASSRGTSGSGYNEQFF
once	NA	TRBV2	TRBJ2-7	TGTGCCAGCAGTCAGTGGGGGCCGTCCTCCTACGAGCAGTACTTC	CASSQWGPSSYEQYF
NA	NA	TRBV5-4	TRBJ1-2	TGTGCCAGCAGTAATACAGGGACCAACTATGGCTACACCTTC	CASSNTGTNYGYTF
NA	NA	TRBV12-5	TRBJ2-7	TGTGCTAGTGGTTTGCCACTCACCGGGGGACAGTCCTACGAGCAGTACTTC	CASGLPLTGGQSYEQYF
NA	TRBD2	TRBV29-1	TRBJ2-1	TGCAGCGTTCCCCATAGCGGGATTAAGTTCTTC	CSVPHSGIKFF
NA	NA	TRBV7-3	TRBJ1-1	TGTGCCAGCAGCTTAACCCGGGACACTGAAGCTTTCTTT	CASSLTRDTEAFF
NA	NA	TRBV18	TRBJ1-2	TGTGCCAGCTCACCACTCTTCGAGGGAAACTATGGCTACACCTTC	CASSPLFEGNYGYTF
once	TRBD2	TRBV19	TRBJ2-2	TGTGCCAGTAGTGTCCTGGCGGGAGGTCGGGGCGGGGAGCTGTTTTTT	CASSVLAGGRGGELFF
NA	NA	TRBV11-1	TRBJ1-6	TGTGCCAGCAGCTTAGCTACTGGGCAGGGAGGATCACCCCTCCACTTT	CASSLATGQGGSPLHF
NA	TRBD2	TRBV19	TRBJ2-6	TGTGCCAGTAGTAGGACTAGCGGGAGCTCTGGGGCCAACGTCCTGACTTTC	CASSRTSGSSGANVLTF
NA	TRBD2	TRBV11-2	TRBJ2-1	TGTGCCAGCAGCCCCAGCGGGAGGAGTAATGAGCAGTTCTTC	CASSPSGRSNEQFF
NA	NA	TRBV11-2	TRBJ1-4	TGTGCCAGCAGCTTAGCCGGGGGAGGGGAAAAACTGTTTTTT	CASSLAGGGEKLFF
NA	NA	TRBV5-6	TRBJ2-2	TGTGCCAGCAGCTTGGTAGGGGAAGGGACCGGGGAGCTGTTTTTT	CASSLVGEGTGELFF
NA	NA	TRBV7-2	TRBJ2-1	TGTGCCAGCAGCTTACGGGAGACCTCCTACAATGAGCAGTTCTTC	CASSLRETSYNEQFF
few	NA	TRBV19	TRBJ2-3	TGTGCCAGTAGTAAACCAGGACAAGCCCCAGATACGCAGTATTTT	CASSKPGQAPDTQYF
NA	NA	TRBV21-1	TRBJ2-1	TGTGTCTCCGGTGATGCTTACAATGAGCAGTTCTTC	CVSGDAYNEQFF
once	NA	TRBV6-1	TRBJ1-6	TGTGCCAGCAGTGAAAGGCTAGGGGGACCCAATTCACCCCTCCACTTT	CASSERLGGPNSPLHF
NA	TRBD1	TRBV28	TRBJ2-4	TGTGCCAGCAGTTTACAGGGGGCCGGCAAAAACATTCAGTACTTC	CASSLQGAGKNIQYF
NA	TRBD2	TRBV7-3	TRBJ2-2	TGTGCCAGCAGCTATAGCGGGACTTGGGGCGGGGAGCTGTTTTTT	CASSYSGTWGGELFF
few	TRBD1	TRBV28	TRBJ1-3	TGTGCCAGCAGTTTCCAGGGACAGGCTGGAAACACCATATATTTT	CASSFQGQAGNTIYF
NA	TRBD1	TRBV18	TRBJ2-2	TGTGCCAGCTCAGACAGGGGGCTCAACACCGGGGAGCTGTTTTTT	CASSDRGLNTGELFF
NA	TRBD1	TRBV24-1	TRBJ2-2	TGTGCCACCAGTGATCCCCGACAGGGCACCGGGGAGCTGTTTTTT	CATSDPRQGTGELFF
few	TRBD2	TRBV7-2	TRBJ2-3	TGTGCCAGCAGCTTACGGCGGGAGCTCACAGATACGCAGTATTTT	CASSLRRELTDTQYF
NA	NA	TRBV18	TRBJ2-7	TGTGCCAGCTCACCATCAGCGGCGCCCGAGCAGTACTTC	CASSPSAAPEQYF
NA	NA	TRBV5-1	TRBJ2-1	TGCGCCAGCAGTGTCGGTCCGGGATCCAATGAGCAGTTCTTC	CASSVGPGSNEQFF
NA	NA	TRBV19	TRBJ1-4	TGTGCCAGTAAGGTGACAGGCCTTGAAAAACTGTTTTTT	CASKVTGLEKLFF
NA	TRBD2	TRBV7-2	TRBJ2-1	TGTGCCAGCAGCGTTAGCGGGAGAGCGGAGGGGCAGTTCTTC	CASSVSGRAEGQFF
few	NA	TRBV28	TRBJ2-4	TGTGCCAGCAGTTTATTCGGGGGTTTAATGGCCAAAAACATTCAGTACTTC	CASSLFGGLMAKNIQYF
NA	TRBD2	TRBV6-1	TRBJ2-3	TGTGCCAGCAGTGAATGGGTAGCGGGAGCTCGAGATACGCAGTATTTT	CASSEWVAGARDTQYF
NA	TRBD1	TRBV11-2	TRBJ2-7	TGTGCCAGCAGCCCTTGGCAGGGGGCTGACGAGCAGTACTTC	CASSPWQGADEQYF
once	TRBD2	TRBV5-1	TRBJ2-3	TGCGCCAGCAGCTTGGCGACCGCGGGAGGGATGGCGGATACGCAGTATTTT	CASSLATAGGMADTQYF
NA	TRBD1	TRBV5-1	TRBJ2-5	TGCGCCAGCAGCCAAGCCGGACAGGCAAAATTGGGAGAGACCCAGTACTTC	CASSQAGQAKLGETQYF
NA	NA	TRBV6-2/TRBV6-3	TRBJ2-7	TGTGCCAGCAGCTCGACAGGCTACGAGCAGTACTTC	CASSSTGYEQYF
NA	NA	TRBV12-3/TRBV12-4	TRBJ2-1	TGTGCCAGCAGTTTGGGGCAACATCATGAGCAGTTCTTC	CASSLGQHHEQFF
NA	TRBD2	TRBV14	TRBJ2-1	TGTGCCAGCAGCCTAAGGGTTACTAGCGGGGTTTATGAGCAGTTCTTC	CASSLRVTSGVYEQFF
few	NA	TRBV6-1	TRBJ2-7	TGTGCCAGCAGTGAAGACAACAGGTTCTCCTACGAGCAGTACTTC	CASSEDNRFSYEQYF
NA	NA	TRBV18	TRBJ2-7	TGTGCCAGCTCCCCAGGGGAGAACGAGCAGTACTTC	CASSPGENEQYF
NA	TRBD2	TRBV23-1	TRBJ2-7	TGCGCCAGCAGTCTAAGAGCGGGAGAGACCAATTACGAGCAGTACTTC	CASSLRAGETNYEQYF
NA	TRBD1	TRBV5-1	TRBJ2-3	TGCGCCAGCAGCCACCAGGGACAGGGGTTAACAGATACGCAGTATTTT	CASSHQGQGLTDTQYF
NA	TRBD1	TRBV5-1	TRBJ2-7	TGCGCCAGCAGCTTGTATACAGGGGGGACGGGGGAGCAGTACTTC	CASSLYTGGTGEQYF
few	NA	TRBV11-2	TRBJ2-7	TGTGCCAGCAGTTTTGGGACTCAGCAAGAGCAGTACTTC	CASSFGTQQEQYF
NA	NA	TRBV11-3	TRBJ1-1	TGTGCCAGCAGCCGCGGGGGGTTGAACACTGAAGCTTTCTTT	CASSRGGLNTEAFF
NA	NA	TRBV28	TRBJ1-1	TGTGCCAGCAGCAAGACGGGGAGGACTGAAGCTTTCTTT	CASSKTGRTEAFF